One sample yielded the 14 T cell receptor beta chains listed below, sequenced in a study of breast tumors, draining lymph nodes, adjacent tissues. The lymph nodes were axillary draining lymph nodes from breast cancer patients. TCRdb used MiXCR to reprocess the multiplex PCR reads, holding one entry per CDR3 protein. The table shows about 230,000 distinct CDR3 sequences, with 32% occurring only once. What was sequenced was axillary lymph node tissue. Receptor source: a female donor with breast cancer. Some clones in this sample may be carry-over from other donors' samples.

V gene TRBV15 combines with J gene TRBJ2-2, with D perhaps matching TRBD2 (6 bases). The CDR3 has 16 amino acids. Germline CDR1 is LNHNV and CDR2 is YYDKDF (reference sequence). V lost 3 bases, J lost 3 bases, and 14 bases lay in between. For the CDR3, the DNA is TGTGCCACCAGCAGCTTTGGGGGGAGTGACACCGGGGAGCTGTTTTTT. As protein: CATSSFGGSDTGELFF.

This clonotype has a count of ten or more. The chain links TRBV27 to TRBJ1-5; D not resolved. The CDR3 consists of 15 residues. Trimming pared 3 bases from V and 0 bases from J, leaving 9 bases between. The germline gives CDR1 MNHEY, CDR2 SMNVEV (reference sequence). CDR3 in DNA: TGTGCCAGCAGTTTTTCTGCTTATAGCAATCAGCCCCAGCATTTT. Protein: CASSFSAYSNQPQHF.

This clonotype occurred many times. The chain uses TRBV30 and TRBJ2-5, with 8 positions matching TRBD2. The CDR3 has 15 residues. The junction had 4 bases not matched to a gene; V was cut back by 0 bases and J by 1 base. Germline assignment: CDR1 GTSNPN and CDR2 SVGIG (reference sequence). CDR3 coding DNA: TGTGCCTGGAGTGTACTCGGGAGGGCCCAAGAGACCCAGTACTTC. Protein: CAWSVLGRAQETQYF.

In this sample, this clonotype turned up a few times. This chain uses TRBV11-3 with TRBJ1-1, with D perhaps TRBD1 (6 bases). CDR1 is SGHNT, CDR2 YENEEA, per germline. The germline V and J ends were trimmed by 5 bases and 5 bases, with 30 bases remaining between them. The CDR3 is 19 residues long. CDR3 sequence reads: CASSLHSGQYVRYGTEAFF. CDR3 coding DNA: TGTGCCAGCAGCCTTCATTCCGGACAGTATGTCCGTTATGGGACTGAAGCTTTCTTT.

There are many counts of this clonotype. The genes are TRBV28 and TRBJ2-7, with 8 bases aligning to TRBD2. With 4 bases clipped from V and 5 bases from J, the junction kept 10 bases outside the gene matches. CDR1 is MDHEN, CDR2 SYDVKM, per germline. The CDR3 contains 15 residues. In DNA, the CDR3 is TGTGCCAGCAGTTCCCCCGGCGGGAGGAAACACGAGCAGTACTTC. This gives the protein CASSSPGGRKHEQYF. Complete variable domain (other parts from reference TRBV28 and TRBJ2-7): DVKVTQSSRYLVKRTGEKVFLECVQDMDHENMFWYRQDPGLGLRLIYFSYDVKMKEKGDIPEGYSVSREKKERFSLILESASTNQTSMYLCASSSPGGRKHEQYFGPGTRLTVT.

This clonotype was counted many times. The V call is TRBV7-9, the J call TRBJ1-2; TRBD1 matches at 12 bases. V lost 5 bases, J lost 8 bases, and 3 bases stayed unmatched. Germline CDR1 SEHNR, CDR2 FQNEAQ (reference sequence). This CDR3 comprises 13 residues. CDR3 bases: TGTGCCAGCAGCGGGACAGGGGGCGACGGCTACACCTTC. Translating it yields CASSGTGGDGYTF.

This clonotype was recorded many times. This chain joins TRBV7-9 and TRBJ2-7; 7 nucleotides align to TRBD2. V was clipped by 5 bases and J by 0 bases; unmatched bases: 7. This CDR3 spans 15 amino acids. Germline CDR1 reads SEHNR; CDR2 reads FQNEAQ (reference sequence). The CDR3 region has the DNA TGTGCCAGCAGCGATGGGGGGGGAGGCTCCTACGAGCAGTACTTC. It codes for CASSDGGGGSYEQYF.

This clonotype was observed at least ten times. The CDR3 coding sequence is TGTGCCAGCAGCGCCGGCCTAGCGGGAGCAATCGAGCAGTACTTC. This sequence encodes CASSAGLAGAIEQYF. The J gene is TRBJ2-7, the V gene TRBV9, with TRBD2 matching 10 bases. The trim removed 3 bases at V and 6 bases at J, leaving 9 bases unmatched. The germline gives CDR1 SGDLS, CDR2 YYNGEE. The CDR3 covers 15 residues. The full variable domain, completed using reference TRBV9 and TRBJ2-7, is DSGVTQTPKHLITATGQRVTLRCSPRSGDLSVYWYQQSLDQGLQFLIQYYNGEERAKGNILERFSAQQFPDLHSELNLSSLELGDSALYFCASSAGLAGAIEQYFGPGTRLTVT.

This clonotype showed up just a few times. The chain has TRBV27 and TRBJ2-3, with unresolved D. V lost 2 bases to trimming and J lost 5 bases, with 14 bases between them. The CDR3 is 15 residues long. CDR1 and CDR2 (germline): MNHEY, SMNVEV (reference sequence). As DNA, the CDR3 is TGTGCCAGCAGTTTACGCGTCAGTCTGAGAGATACGCAGTATTTT. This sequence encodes CASSLRVSLRDTQYF.

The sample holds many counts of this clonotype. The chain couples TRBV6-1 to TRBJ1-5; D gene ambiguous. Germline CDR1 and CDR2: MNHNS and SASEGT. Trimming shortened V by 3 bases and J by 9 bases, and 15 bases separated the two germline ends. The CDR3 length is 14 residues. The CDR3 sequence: CASSERSASLPQHF. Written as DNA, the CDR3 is TGTGCCAGCAGTGAGAGGAGCGCGAGTTTGCCCCAGCATTTT.

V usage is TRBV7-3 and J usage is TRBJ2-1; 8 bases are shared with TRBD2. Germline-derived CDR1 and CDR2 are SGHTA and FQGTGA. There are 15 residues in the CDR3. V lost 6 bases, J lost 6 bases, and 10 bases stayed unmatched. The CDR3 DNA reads TGTGCCAGCAGACTCGGGAGGGGACTAGTCAATGAGCAGTTCTTC. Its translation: CASRLGRGLVNEQFF. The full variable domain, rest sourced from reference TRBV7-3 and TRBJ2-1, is GAGVSQTPSNKVTEKGKYVELRCDPISGHTALYWYRQSLGQGPEFLIYFQGTGAADDSGLPNDRFFAVRPEGSVSTLKIQRTERGDSAVYLCASRLGRGLVNEQFFGPGTRLTVL.

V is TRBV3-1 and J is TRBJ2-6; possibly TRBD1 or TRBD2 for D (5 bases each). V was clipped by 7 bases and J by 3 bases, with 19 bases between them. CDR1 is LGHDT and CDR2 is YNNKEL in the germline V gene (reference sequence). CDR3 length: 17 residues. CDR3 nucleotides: TGTGCCAGCAACCGGGGCAGGGATTATCTTGGGGCCAACGTCCTGACTTTC. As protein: CASNRGRDYLGANVLTF.

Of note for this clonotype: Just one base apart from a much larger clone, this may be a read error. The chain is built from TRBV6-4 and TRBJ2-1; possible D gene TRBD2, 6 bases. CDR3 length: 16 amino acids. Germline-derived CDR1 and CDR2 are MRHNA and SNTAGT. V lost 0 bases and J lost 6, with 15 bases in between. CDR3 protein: CASSDSFGTSRNEQFF. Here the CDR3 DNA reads TGTGCCAGCAGTGACTCGTTCGGGACTTCCCGCAATGAGCAGTTCTTC.

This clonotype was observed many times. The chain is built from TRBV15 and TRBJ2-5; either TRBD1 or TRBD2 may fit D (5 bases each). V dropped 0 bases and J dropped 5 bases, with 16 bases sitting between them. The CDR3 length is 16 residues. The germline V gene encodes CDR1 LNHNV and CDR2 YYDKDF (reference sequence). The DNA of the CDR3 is TGTGCCACCAGCAGAGATCGGGGCTCGTCGCGGGAGACCCAGTACTTC. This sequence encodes CATSRDRGSSRETQYF.